This entry lists 20 T cell receptor beta chains sequenced from one sample in a study of CD8+ T cells in alopecia areata. Treatment: oral pan-JAK inhibitor, 5-10 mg twice daily. In each case, RNA was isolated and then reverse transcribed into cDNA as the sequencing template. The method was immunoSEQ multiplex PCR; TCRdb's version includes in-frame clones alone and lacks a portion of them. The sample shows some 130,000 clones, 53% of them seen only once. The specimen was CD4+ T cells sorted from blood, collected at week 4, from a patient treated with tofacitinib. Receptors originate from a human donor with alopecia areata.

This chain links TRBV29-1 with TRBJ2-5, with TRBD1 as a possible D gene (6 bases). Germline V gene sequence: CDR1 SQVTM, CDR2 ANQGSEA. There are 14 residues in the CDR3. The V gene lost 0 bases and the J gene lost 9 bases, with 17 bases spanning the gap. DNA for the CDR3: TGCAGCGTTGAAGATCTTGGGACACTCTCATCCCAGTACTTC. Amino acids: CSVEDLGTLSSQYF.

This clone was detected only a few times. V usage is TRBV28 and J usage is TRBJ1-1, with 9 nucleotides matching TRBD1. CDR1 MDHEN and CDR2 SYDVKM come from the germline V gene. Trimming removed 4 bases from V and 1 base from J; junction bases left unmatched: 7. The CDR3 length is 16 residues. DNA for the CDR3: TGTGCCAGCAGTTCTAATCCGGGACAGGGGAACACTGAAGCTTTCTTT. It specifies CASSSNPGQGNTEAFF.

The genes are TRBV30 and TRBJ2-5; D might be TRBD2 (6 bases). The germline gives CDR1 GTSNPN, CDR2 SVGIG (reference sequence). The CDR3 length is 14 residues. Trimming pared 3 bases from V and 4 bases from J, leaving 15 bases between. The CDR3 reads CAWSQTGAGETQYF. CDR3 coding DNA: TGTGCCTGGAGCCAGACGGGAGCGGGAGAGACCCAGTACTTC.

V and J are TRBV5-6 and TRBJ2-7; 10 nucleotides agree with TRBD1. The germline gives CDR1 SGHDT, CDR2 YYEEEE. V shed 1 base and J 13 bases; nucleotides not matched to a gene: 8. The CDR3 is 13 amino acids. CDR3 coding DNA: TGTGCCAGCAGCTTGTCCCGGGGACAGGGGATATACTTC. It specifies CASSLSRGQGIYF.

This clone was found a few times. V usage is TRBV4-1 and J usage is TRBJ1-1; D remains unclear. Trimming removed 4 bases at V and 2 bases at J, with 14 bases between. Germline values: CDR1 MGHRA, CDR2 YSYEKL. The CDR3 has 15 residues. CDR3 in amino acids: CASSLYSASNTEAFF. The CDR3, as DNA: TGCGCCAGCAGCCTCTACAGTGCCTCTAACACTGAAGCTTTCTTT.

The genes are TRBV30 and TRBJ2-1; TRBD2 matches at 9 bases. Germline CDR1 is GTSNPN and CDR2 is SVGIG (reference sequence). The CDR3 sequence is 13 residues long. Trimming at V came to 3 bases and at J to 6 bases, leaving 3 bases not matched to a gene. The CDR3 nucleotides are TGTGCCTGGAGGACTAGCGGAGGCAATGAGCAGTTCTTC. Protein product: CAWRTSGGNEQFF.

The CDR3, as DNA: TGTGCCTGGACTACAGACCATAACACTGAAGCTTTCTTT. Translated, it gives CAWTTDHNTEAFF. This chain joins TRBV30 and TRBJ1-1; D gene uncertain. CDR1 and CDR2 from the germline V gene are GTSNPN and SVGIG (reference sequence). The CDR3 covers 13 residues. Trimming left V 4 bases short and J 2 bases short, with 11 bases between.

DNA for the CDR3: TGCGCCAGCAGTTACTCCGGGACTAGCGTCAATGAGCAGTTCTTC. Translation gives CASSYSGTSVNEQFF. The V call is TRBV5-1, the J call TRBJ2-1, with TRBD2 identical over 10 bases. The CDR3 has 15 residues. The germline V gene has CDR1 SGHRS and CDR2 YFSETQ. Losses at the gene ends were 5 bases for V and 6 bases for J; bases not matched to a gene: 8.

CDR3 sequence (DNA): TGCGCCAGCAGCGCCAGTGATGGAGAGACCCAGTACTTC. Its protein product is CASSASDGETQYF. The chain combines TRBV5-1 with TRBJ2-5; no clear D. CDR1 and CDR2 (germline): SGHRS, YFSETQ. The CDR3 contains 13 residues. Trimming cost V 4 bases and J 4 bases, with 11 bases left between them.

J is TRBJ2-7 and V is TRBV6-5, with TRBD1 matching over 9 bases. The ends lost 6 bases at V and 5 bases at J; junction bases unmatched: 8. Germline V gene data show CDR1 as MNHEY and CDR2 as SVGAGI. This CDR3 is 14 amino acids long. The DNA of the CDR3 is TGTGCCAGCAGATCCGGGGGACAGGGAAACGAGCAGTACTTC. Translation: CASRSGGQGNEQYF.

This chain joins TRBV7-3 and TRBJ2-3; D remains unclear. CDR3 length equals 16 residues. V was clipped by 5 bases and J by 3 bases, with 18 bases between them. Germline values: CDR1 SGHTA, CDR2 FQGTGA. The CDR3 DNA sequence: TGTGCCAGCAGCCCGAGAGGATTAACTCCGACAGATACGCAGTATTTT. Amino acid sequence: CASSPRGLTPTDTQYF.

This clone was recorded a few times. The V gene is TRBV11-2, the J gene TRBJ1-2; D is possibly TRBD1 (5 bases). CDR3 size: 14 residues. The germline V gene has CDR1 SGHAT and CDR2 FQNNGV. Trimming took 5 bases from V and 6 from J, leaving 16 bases between them. The CDR3 DNA reads TGTGCCAGCAGCCGTCGGGACTCAACGGATGGCTACACCTTC. Protein product: CASSRRDSTDGYTF.

The J gene is TRBJ2-4, the V gene TRBV7-2; no reliable D call. Germline V gene lookup returns CDR1 SGHTA and CDR2 FQGNSA. V shed 2 bases and J shed 0 bases, with 11 bases lying between them. CDR3 length: 16 residues. CDR3 loop: CASSLRNGLAKNIQYF. CDR3 DNA: TGTGCCAGCAGCTTACGTAACGGGCTAGCCAAAAACATTCAGTACTTC.

The rearrangement uses TRBV27 and TRBJ2-7; no clear D. V lost 6 bases and J 0 bases, leaving 12 bases between the germline ends. Germline V gene data show CDR1 as MNHEY and CDR2 as SMNVEV (reference sequence). The length of the CDR3 is 14 residues. CDR3 DNA sequence: TGTGCCAGCAGGATACAGCCAAGCTCCTACGAGCAGTACTTC. It specifies CASRIQPSSYEQYF.

The chain links TRBV5-1 to TRBJ1-5, with a weak D call TRBD1 (5 bases). The CDR3 length is 14 residues. Trimming stripped 3 bases from V and 6 bases from J, with 13 bases between. Per the germline V gene, CDR1 is SGHRS and CDR2 is YFSETQ. The CDR3 reads CASSWDSRGQPQHF. CDR3 bases: TGCGCCAGCAGCTGGGACTCTCGAGGTCAGCCCCAGCATTTT. Looking up the rest from reference TRBV5-1 and TRBJ1-5 gives the full variable domain: KAGVTQTPRYLIKTRGQQVTLSCSPISGHRSVSWYQQTPGQGLQFLFEYFSETQRNKGNFPGRFSGRQFSNSRSEMNVSTLELGDSALYLCASSWDSRGQPQHFGDGTRLSIL.

The chain couples TRBV19 to TRBJ2-7, with 12 positions matching TRBD1. Unmatched junction bases numbered 14, after V lost 4 bases and J lost 4 bases. The CDR3 is made up of 18 amino acids. Germline lookup yields CDR1 LNHDA and CDR2 SQIVND (reference sequence). For the CDR3, the DNA is TGTGCCAGTAGTAAATCGGGACAGGGGGCTGGAATTCTATACGAGCAGTACTTC. Amino acids: CASSKSGQGAGILYEQYF.

This clone showed up just once. The rearrangement uses TRBV30 and TRBJ1-4; weak D call: TRBD1 (5 bases). Trimming pared 7 bases from V and 8 bases from J, leaving 14 bases between. From germline, CDR1 is GTSNPN and CDR2 SVGIG (reference sequence). The CDR3 runs 12 residues. The CDR3 coding sequence is TGTGCCTTCCGGGACTGGAGAGAAAAACTGTTTTTT. Translated, it gives CAFRDWREKLFF.

V gene TRBV2 combines with J gene TRBJ2-3, with D perhaps matching TRBD1 (6 bases). V dropped 11 bases and J dropped 5 bases, with 20 bases sitting between them. This CDR3 is built from 14 residues. The germline V gene has CDR1 SNHLY and CDR2 FYNNEI. CDR3 in amino acids: CAGRGLGRGDTQYF. The DNA for the CDR3 is TGTGCCGGACGAGGACTGGGCAGGGGAGATACGCAGTATTTT.

The chain carries TRBV7-9 and TRBJ2-6; 8 nucleotides line up with TRBD1. The CDR3 spans 17 residues. The junction had 8 bases not matched to a gene; V was cut back by 5 bases and J by 2 bases. Germline V gene sequence: CDR1 SEHNR, CDR2 FQNEAQ (reference sequence). CDR3 bases: TGTGCCAGCAGCCCGACAGGGGCGAGCGCTGGGGCCAACGTCCTGACTTTC. Translating gives CASSPTGASAGANVLTF.

This clone was recorded once. This chain links TRBV6-6 with TRBJ1-2; a possible D gene is TRBD1 (6 bases). The V gene's germline CDR1 is MNHNY and CDR2 SVGAGI (reference sequence). The V end lost 2 bases, the J end lost 8 bases, and 12 bases lay between the germline ends. CDR3 length: 13 residues. This CDR3 is CASSYTDSKGYTF. The CDR3 coding sequence is TGTGCCAGCAGTTACACGGACAGTAAGGGCTACACCTTC.